Below are 6 T cell receptor beta chains sequenced from a single sample in a study of blood T cell repertoires in COVID-19. Using immunoSEQ multiplex PCR, the repertoire was profiled, and TCRdb retains in-frame clones only, with some absent. The repertoire consists of under 300,000 clones, with over 75% occurring once and the leading ten covering around 1%. The sequencing input was PBMCs or T cells enriched from blood (not recorded which). The source is a woman aged 25-40 years who had recovered from COVID-19.

V usage is TRBV6-2 or TRBV6-3 and J usage is TRBJ2-1, with no clear D. Trimming left V 3 bases short and J 2 bases short, with 11 bases between. The CDR3 sequence is 15 residues long. Germline V gene data show CDR1 as MNHEY and CDR2 as SVGEGT. The CDR3 DNA is TGTGCCAGCAGTTATCGGAGTTGGGCCTACAATGAGCAGTTCTTC. Protein: CASSYRSWAYNEQFF.

The genes are TRBV5-1 and TRBJ1-1; 9 bases agree with TRBD1. This CDR3 spans 17 amino acids. V trimming: 5 bases; J trimming: 0 bases; junction bases outside the gene matches: 11. Germline V gene data show CDR1 as SGHRS and CDR2 as YFSETQ. CDR3 DNA sequence: TGCGCCAGCAGGGGGACGGGACAGGGTTTTCTGAACACTGAAGCTTTCTTT. Translated: CASRGTGQGFLNTEAFF.

The gene calls are TRBV7-2 and TRBJ1-2; no definite D call. The length of the CDR3 is 15 residues. V was trimmed by 4 bases and J by 4 bases, leaving 16 bases between them. Germline CDR1 reads SGHTA; CDR2 reads FQGNSA. CDR3: CASSSPLRPGYGYTF. The CDR3 DNA sequence: TGTGCCAGCAGCTCTCCCCTTAGGCCGGGCTATGGCTACACCTTC.

The rearrangement joins TRBV2 to TRBJ2-7; 9 positions agree with TRBD2. This CDR3 has 15 residues. Trimming at V came to 3 bases and at J to 2 bases, leaving 5 bases not matched to a gene. Germline V gene sequence: CDR1 SNHLY, CDR2 FYNNEI. This chain's CDR3 is CASSDLASGTYEQYF. The CDR3 DNA reads TGTGCCAGCAGTGATCTTGCTAGCGGGACCTACGAGCAGTACTTC.

The rearrangement joins TRBV2 to TRBJ1-2; 7 bases are a match to TRBD1. Germline V gene lookup returns CDR1 SNHLY and CDR2 FYNNEI. CDR3 length equals 14 residues. Trimming removed 4 bases from V and 6 bases from J; junction bases left unmatched: 8. The CDR3: CASSVRSGGDGYTF. The CDR3 bases are TGTGCCAGCAGTGTACGGTCAGGGGGTGATGGCTACACCTTC.

The chain couples TRBV19 to TRBJ2-5; D perhaps matches TRBD1 (6 bases). This CDR3 comprises 15 residues. Germline V gives CDR1 LNHDA, CDR2 SQIVND (reference sequence). Trimming shortened V by 5 bases and J by 1 base, and 14 bases separated the two germline ends. CDR3: CASSPDRTAQETQYF. In DNA, the CDR3 is TGTGCCAGTAGTCCTGACCGGACAGCCCAAGAGACCCAGTACTTC.